What follows are 16 T cell receptor beta chains derived from one specimen sequenced in a study of blood T cell repertoires in COVID-19. The table came from immunoSEQ multiplex PCR; TCRdb's copy has only in-frame clones and leaves some out. This table holds roughly 220,000 clones, roughly 84% found once. Sequencing used peripheral blood. Receptors originate from a man aged 45-60 years who had recovered from COVID-19.

This chain joins TRBV6-5 and TRBJ2-5; a possible D gene is TRBD2 (6 bases). The CDR3 length is 15 residues. From germline, CDR1 is MNHEY and CDR2 SVGAGI. V was clipped by 5 bases and J by 1 base, with 14 bases between them. CDR3 nucleotides: TGTGCCAGCAGTACCCCGGGAGCCGGCCAAGAGACCCAGTACTTC. Encoded protein: CASSTPGAGQETQYF.

The rearrangement links TRBV28 to TRBJ1-1; 9 bases fit TRBD1. The CDR3 runs 16 residues. J lost 3 bases, V lost 3 bases, and 8 bases had no gene match. Germline assignment: CDR1 MDHEN and CDR2 SYDVKM. The CDR3 region has the DNA TGTGCCAGCAGTTTCCGCGCGACAGGGGGTTACACTGAAGCTTTCTTT. The encoded protein is CASSFRATGGYTEAFF. Based on the CDR3 plus reference TRBV28 and TRBJ1-1, the full variable domain is DVKVTQSSRYLVKRTGEKVFLECVQDMDHENMFWYRQDPGLGLRLIYFSYDVKMKEKGDIPEGYSVSREKKERFSLILESASTNQTSMYLCASSFRATGGYTEAFFGQGTRLTVV.

This clone has a single count. The chain is built from TRBV29-1 and TRBJ2-2, with D hard to call. The ends were cut back, 6 bases at V and 5 bases at J, with 13 bases in the middle. Germline CDR1 is SQVTM and CDR2 is ANQGSEA. CDR3 length: 13 residues. The CDR3 bases are TGCAGCGTAGGATGGGCCGTGACCGGGGAGCTGTTTTTT. This codes for CSVGWAVTGELFF.

The CDR3 region is CASSWNRGIENIQYF. As DNA, the CDR3 is TGTGCCAGCAGTTGGAACAGGGGGATCGAAAACATTCAGTACTTC. The genes are TRBV6-2 or TRBV6-3 and TRBJ2-4; the match to TRBD1 covers 8 bases. The trim removed 4 bases at V and 5 bases at J, leaving 7 bases unmatched. The CDR3 covers 15 residues. Germline lookup yields CDR1 MNHEY and CDR2 SVGEGT.

The chain couples TRBV10-3 to TRBJ2-2, with TRBD2 matching 16 bases. The ends lost 2 bases at V and 5 bases at J; junction bases unmatched: 11. The CDR3 is 20 residues long. The germline V gene has CDR1 ENHRY and CDR2 SYGVKD. Here the CDR3 DNA reads TGTGCCATCAGTGAGCCGGGACTAGCGGGAGGGCAGAGTTTAACCGGGGAGCTGTTTTTT. Its translation: CAISEPGLAGGQSLTGELFF.

The genes are TRBV6-5 and TRBJ2-5, with 8 bases aligning to TRBD2. Germline-derived CDR1 and CDR2 are MNHEY and SVGAGI. There are 16 residues in the CDR3. Trimming removed 0 bases from V and 5 bases from J; junction bases left unmatched: 8. The DNA of the CDR3 is TGTGCCAGCAGTTACTCTGCTAGCGGGCGGTCTGAGACCCAGTACTTC. Protein: CASSYSASGRSETQYF.

The chain is built from TRBV4-2 and TRBJ2-7; 11 positions agree with TRBD2. V lost 3 bases to trimming and J lost 2 bases; unmatched junction nucleotides: 0. Germline V gives CDR1 LGHNA, CDR2 YNFKEQ. This CDR3 comprises 14 residues. The CDR3 sequence is CASSHSGRAYEQYF. The CDR3 region has the DNA TGTGCCAGCAGCCATAGCGGGAGGGCCTACGAGCAGTACTTC.

The rearrangement uses TRBV28 and TRBJ2-1; D is possibly TRBD2 (6 bases). The V end lost 4 bases, the J end lost 0 bases, and 10 bases lay between the germline ends. Germline CDR1 and CDR2: MDHEN and SYDVKM. The CDR3 loop spans 15 amino acids. CDR3 sequence (DNA): TGTGCCAGCAGTTACGGGGGAGGCTCCTACAATGAGCAGTTCTTC. Protein product: CASSYGGGSYNEQFF.

The V gene is TRBV29-1, the J gene TRBJ2-1, with 9 bases identical to TRBD2. The CDR3 runs to 15 residues. Germline V gene data show CDR1 as SQVTM and CDR2 as ANQGSEA. After removal of 7 bases from V and 4 bases from J, the junction contained 11 bases not matched to a gene. The CDR3: CSARASGTQYNEQFF. Written as DNA, the CDR3 is TGCAGCGCCCGGGCTAGCGGGACGCAGTACAATGAGCAGTTCTTC.

The chain combines TRBV19 with TRBJ2-3; TRBD2 matches at 9 bases. Germline CDR1 reads LNHDA; CDR2 reads SQIVND (reference sequence). This CDR3 has 14 residues. J lost 3 bases, V lost 8 bases, and 6 bases had no gene match. The CDR3 here is CASRKAGGTDTQYF. The CDR3 DNA follows: TGTGCCAGTCGGAAAGCGGGAGGAACAGATACGCAGTATTTT.

V and J are TRBV28 and TRBJ1-5, with 7 nucleotides matching TRBD1. Germline V gene sequence: CDR1 MDHEN, CDR2 SYDVKM. The CDR3 contains 16 residues. V shed 2 bases and J 4 bases; nucleotides not matched to a gene: 8. CDR3 DNA sequence: TGTGCCAGCAGTTTAGACAGGGTAATGGGGAATCAGCCCCAGCATTTT. This codes for CASSLDRVMGNQPQHF.

The rearrangement joins TRBV7-6 to TRBJ2-5; 10 bases fit TRBD2. V shed 4 bases and J 2 bases; nucleotides not matched to a gene: 4. Germline V lookup: CDR1 SGHVS, CDR2 FNYEAQ. The CDR3 sequence is 15 residues long. CDR3 nucleotides: TGTGCCAGCAGCTCCGGGACTAGCGTTCAAGAGACCCAGTACTTC. This gives the protein CASSSGTSVQETQYF.

This chain joins TRBV2 and TRBJ2-4, with TRBD1 matching over 9 bases. After removal of 1 base from V and 4 bases from J, the junction contained 2 bases not matched to a gene. The CDR3 covers 15 residues. Germline V gene data show CDR1 as SNHLY and CDR2 as FYNNEI. As DNA, the CDR3 is TGTGCCAGCAGTGAAGGCGGGACAGGGAAAAACATTCAGTACTTC. Translation gives CASSEGGTGKNIQYF.

The rearrangement uses TRBV7-9 and TRBJ1-5; 10 nucleotides align to TRBD1. V trimming: 5 bases; J trimming: 0 bases; junction bases outside the gene matches: 7. This CDR3 has 17 amino acids. The germline gives CDR1 SEHNR, CDR2 FQNEAQ (reference sequence). In nucleotides, the CDR3 is TGTGCCAGCAGCCAGGACAGGGGGAAATATAGCAATCAGCCCCAGCATTTT. This gives the protein CASSQDRGKYSNQPQHF.

The rearrangement uses TRBV6-6 and TRBJ2-2, with TRBD1 matching over 7 bases. The length of the CDR3 is 15 residues. The germline gives CDR1 MNHNY, CDR2 SVGAGI (reference sequence). After removal of 4 bases from V and 9 bases from J, the junction contained 11 bases not matched to a gene. The CDR3 reads CASSSPGQTTRELFF. In nucleotides, the CDR3 is TGTGCCAGCAGTTCCCCGGGACAGACTACCAGGGAGCTGTTTTTT.

This clone was seen only once. The gene calls are TRBV7-8 and TRBJ1-6; D is unresolved. The CDR3 has 20 amino acids. Germline CDR1 SGHVS, CDR2 FQNEAQ. The V end was cut by 0 bases, the J end by 0 bases, with 18 bases between. The DNA for the CDR3 is TGTGCCAGCAGCTTAGCGACTAGTGCCTCCTTAAGCTCCTATAATTCACCCCTCCACTTT. It encodes CASSLATSASLSSYNSPLHF.